These 23 T cell receptor beta chains originate from one sample sequenced in a study of control samples from healthy donors and cancer patients. Assay: immunoSEQ multiplex PCR; the TCRdb copy retains only in-frame clones and omits some. The data show over 150,000 clones, approximately 92% seen once. Specimen: blood. These receptors originate from a man aged 30 to 39 in good health.

The chain combines TRBV7-9 with TRBJ2-3, with D perhaps being TRBD1 or TRBD2 (5 bases each). This CDR3 has 14 amino acids. Germline CDR1 SEHNR, CDR2 FQNEAQ (reference sequence). V was trimmed by 5 bases and J by 6 bases, leaving 15 bases between them. The CDR3 loop is CASSPGRGWDTQYF. For the CDR3, the DNA is TGTGCCAGCAGCCCCGGACGGGGCTGGGATACGCAGTATTTT.

The rearrangement uses TRBV5-8 and TRBJ1-6, with D possibly TRBD1 on 5 matching bases. There are 17 residues in the CDR3. Germline V CDR1 and CDR2: SGHTS, YDEGEE. V lost 5 bases and J 0 bases, leaving 15 bases between the germline ends. CDR3 coding DNA: TGTGCCAGCAGACGAAGTCCAGGGAGCTCCTATAATTCACCCCTCCACTTT. Its protein product is CASRRSPGSSYNSPLHF.

The chain recombines TRBV7-8 with TRBJ1-5; D is ambiguous. Deletions cut 1 base from V and 0 bases from J, with 7 bases between. This CDR3 region has 15 residues. Germline CDR1 reads SGHVS; CDR2 reads FQNEAQ. CDR3 DNA: TGTGCCAGCAGCTTAGGTGCGTATAGCAATCAGCCCCAGCATTTT. Amino acid sequence: CASSLGAYSNQPQHF.

The gene calls are TRBV18 and TRBJ1-1; D ambiguous. CDR1 is KGHSH, CDR2 LQKENI, per germline. CDR3 length: 14 amino acids. Trimming left V 2 bases short and J 4 bases short, with 11 bases between. The CDR3 loop is CASSPEPVGTEAFF. CDR3 bases: TGTGCCAGCTCACCAGAGCCAGTCGGCACTGAAGCTTTCTTT.

Here the CDR3 DNA reads TGTGCCACCAGCAGAGATCGCCCGCCAACCTACGAGCAGTACTTC. Translation gives CATSRDRPPTYEQYF. This chain uses TRBV15 with TRBJ2-7, with D uncertain. The CDR3 runs 15 residues. Germline V CDR1 and CDR2: LNHNV, YYDKDF (reference sequence). The ends were cut back, 0 bases at V and 2 bases at J, with 11 bases in the middle.

The rearrangement joins TRBV28 to TRBJ1-6; D is possibly TRBD1 (6 bases). With 7 bases removed from V and 12 bases from J, the gap between germline ends came to 16 bases. The germline V gene encodes CDR1 MDHEN and CDR2 SYDVKM. The CDR3 has 13 residues. CDR3 DNA: TGTGCCAGCATCGCCGCCCTGGACAGACCCCTCCACTTT. Amino acids: CASIAALDRPLHF.

The J gene is TRBJ2-2, the V gene TRBV24-1, with TRBD2 matching over 15 bases. Per germline, CDR1 KGHDR and CDR2 SFDVKD. Losses at the gene ends were 3 bases for V and 0 bases for J; bases not matched to a gene: 4. This CDR3 is 19 amino acids long. The CDR3 is CATSDTGTSGGPNTGELFF. CDR3 DNA: TGTGCCACCAGTGATACCGGGACTAGCGGGGGGCCGAACACCGGGGAGCTGTTTTTT.

In this sample, this clone turned up once. The V call is TRBV18, the J call TRBJ2-7, with 12 bases that match TRBD2. J gave up 2 bases and V 0 bases, and 8 bases lay outside the gene matches. This CDR3 is 18 amino acids long. Germline V lookup: CDR1 KGHSH, CDR2 LQKENI. This CDR3 is CASSPPTSGRRAPYEQYF. The CDR3 DNA sequence: TGTGCCAGCTCACCACCTACTAGCGGGAGGAGGGCCCCCTACGAGCAGTACTTC. Full variable domain (outside the CDR3, taken from reference TRBV18 and TRBJ2-7): NAGVMQNPRHLVRRRGQEARLRCSPMKGHSHVYWYRQLPEEGLKFMVYLQKENIIDESGMPKERFSAEFPKEGPSILRIQQVVRGDSAAYFCASSPPTSGRRAPYEQYFGPGTRLTVT.

This rearrangement joins TRBV5-4 to TRBJ2-4, with TRBD1 matching over 7 bases. After removal of 4 bases from V and 8 bases from J, the junction contained 9 bases not matched to a gene. CDR1 SGHNT and CDR2 YYREEE come from the germline V gene (reference sequence). This CDR3 has 14 residues. DNA for the CDR3: TGTGCCAGCAGCCAGGACAGGTATTCGGACATTCAGTACTTC. Its protein is CASSQDRYSDIQYF.

The J gene is TRBJ2-2, the V gene TRBV28; D is unresolved. Germline V lookup: CDR1 MDHEN, CDR2 SYDVKM. V was shortened by 3 bases and J by 6 bases, with 5 bases between the two germline ends. The CDR3 is 12 amino acids. The CDR3 coding sequence is TGTGCCAGCAGTTTCCCGGCCGGGGAGCTGTTTTTT. It translates to CASSFPAGELFF.

The CDR3 region has the DNA TGTGCCAGCAGCGGAGGATCGACTAGGAATGAGCAGTTCTTC. It is translated as CASSGGSTRNEQFF. The gene calls are TRBV5-6 and TRBJ2-1; D is possibly TRBD2 (6 bases). Trimming shortened V by 4 bases and J by 7 bases, and 15 bases separated the two germline ends. The germline gives CDR1 SGHDT, CDR2 YYEEEE. This CDR3 contains 14 residues.

The chain couples TRBV5-1 to TRBJ2-1; 9 positions match TRBD2. CDR3 length equals 16 residues. CDR1 is SGHRS, CDR2 YFSETQ, per germline. Trimming took 0 bases from V and 5 from J; bases not matched to a gene: 6. CDR3: CASSLAGTSYDNEQFF. DNA of the CDR3: TGCGCCAGCAGCTTGGCCGGGACTAGCTACGACAATGAGCAGTTCTTC.

This chain links TRBV5-1 with TRBJ2-5; 8 nucleotides agree with TRBD2. CDR1 SGHRS and CDR2 YFSETQ come from the germline V gene. Losses at the gene ends were 7 bases for V and 1 base for J; bases not matched to a gene: 6. CDR3 length: 14 amino acids. The CDR3 nucleotides read TGCGCCAGCCAGCCAACTAGCGGCCAAGAGACCCAGTACTTC. Translation: CASQPTSGQETQYF.

With respect to this clone: This CDR3 is also generated by other DNA sequences in the sample. The gene calls are TRBV5-1 and TRBJ1-1; D is possibly TRBD1 (6 bases). Per germline, CDR1 SGHRS and CDR2 YFSETQ. There are 14 residues in the CDR3. With 4 bases removed from V and 1 base from J, the gap between germline ends came to 11 bases. This CDR3 reads CASSKGQSNTEAFF. The CDR3 bases are TGCGCCAGCAGCAAGGGACAATCGAACACTGAAGCTTTCTTT.

This clone came up once. The chain has TRBV6-5 and TRBJ1-2, with D possibly being TRBD1 (5 bases). Germline lookup yields CDR1 MNHEY and CDR2 SVGAGI. Trimming removed 6 bases at V and 8 bases at J, with 13 bases between. This CDR3 is 12 amino acids long. The CDR3 nucleotides are TGTGCCAGCAGGCGGGGGGTAGGAGGCTACACCTTC. This codes for CASRRGVGGYTF.

This CDR3 reads CASSLVPSGANNEQFF. The DNA of the CDR3 is TGTGCCAGCAGCTTAGTGCCTAGCGGGGCCAACAATGAGCAGTTCTTC. This chain links TRBV7-3 with TRBJ2-1; 9 bases align to TRBD2. V lost 2 bases to trimming and J lost 5 bases; unmatched junction nucleotides: 7. This CDR3 is built from 16 residues. Per germline, CDR1 SGHTA and CDR2 FQGTGA.

The chain recombines TRBV19 with TRBJ1-6, with a possible D match to TRBD1 (6 bases). This CDR3 region has 14 residues. Trimming cost V 3 bases and J 10 bases, with 13 bases left between them. The germline V gene has CDR1 LNHDA and CDR2 SQIVND (reference sequence). The CDR3 spells CASSMGGAGSPLHF. The CDR3 bases are TGTGCCAGTAGTATGGGGGGGGCCGGCTCACCCCTCCACTTT.

Remarks on this clone: Other DNA variants within this sample encode the same CDR3. This chain links TRBV27 with TRBJ1-1; D is unclear. The CDR3 length is 16 residues. Germline V gene sequence: CDR1 MNHEY, CDR2 SMNVEV (reference sequence). V lost 4 bases, J lost 0 bases, and 15 bases lay in between. The CDR3 coding sequence is TGTGCCAGCAGTTCCCCAGGTGGAGGGATGAACACTGAAGCTTTCTTT. This translates into CASSSPGGGMNTEAFF.

The chain uses TRBV19 and TRBJ2-5; possible D gene TRBD2, 5 bases. Germline V lookup: CDR1 LNHDA, CDR2 SQIVND (reference sequence). V shed 5 bases and J shed 5 bases, with 24 bases lying between them. The CDR3 loop spans 17 amino acids. The CDR3, as DNA: TGTGCCAGTAGTGCGACTGCGTCCTCTAGGCGCGGGGAGACCCAGTACTTC. Its translation is CASSATASSRRGETQYF.

The V gene is TRBV5-1, the J gene TRBJ1-2, with unresolved D. This CDR3 has 12 residues. Germline lookup yields CDR1 SGHRS and CDR2 YFSETQ. V lost 1 base, J lost 5 bases, and 6 bases lay in between. The CDR3 DNA reads as TGCGCCAGCAGCTTGACAACTTATGGCTACACCTTC. Residues: CASSLTTYGYTF.

CDR3 in amino acids: CASAPDRDGYNEQFF. Here the CDR3 DNA reads TGTGCCAGTGCCCCCGACAGGGATGGCTACAATGAGCAGTTCTTC. This chain joins TRBV19 and TRBJ2-1, with 7 bases that match TRBD1. The CDR3 length is 15 residues. Trimming at V came to 8 bases and at J to 3 bases, leaving 10 bases not matched to a gene. From germline, CDR1 is LNHDA and CDR2 SQIVND (reference sequence).

The chain links TRBV11-3 to TRBJ2-1, with 11 bases aligning to TRBD1. Germline V lookup: CDR1 SGHNT, CDR2 YENEEA. The CDR3 sequence is 15 residues long. V was clipped by 4 bases and J by 2 bases; unmatched bases: 1. The CDR3 protein is CASSSGQGAYNEQFF. For the CDR3, the DNA is TGTGCCAGCAGCTCGGGACAGGGGGCCTACAATGAGCAGTTCTTC.

The chain is built from TRBV27 and TRBJ1-1; D is uncertain. CDR3 length: 14 residues. V dropped 2 bases and J dropped 1 base, with 8 bases sitting between them. Germline CDR1 reads MNHEY; CDR2 reads SMNVEV (reference sequence). The CDR3 bases are TGTGCCAGCAGTTTACTCAGGTCGAACACTGAAGCTTTCTTT. It specifies CASSLLRSNTEAFF.